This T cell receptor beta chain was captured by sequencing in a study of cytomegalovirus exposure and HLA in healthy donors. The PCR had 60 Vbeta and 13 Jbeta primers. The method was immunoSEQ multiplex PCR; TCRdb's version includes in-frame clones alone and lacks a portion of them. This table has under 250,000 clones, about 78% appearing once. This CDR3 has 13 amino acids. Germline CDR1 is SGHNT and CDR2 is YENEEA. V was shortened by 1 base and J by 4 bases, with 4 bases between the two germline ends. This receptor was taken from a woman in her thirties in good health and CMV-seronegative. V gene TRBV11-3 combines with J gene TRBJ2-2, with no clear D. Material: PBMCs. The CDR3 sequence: CASSLVRTGELFF. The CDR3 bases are TGTGCCAGCAGCTTAGTCCGCACCGGGGAGCTGTTTTTT.